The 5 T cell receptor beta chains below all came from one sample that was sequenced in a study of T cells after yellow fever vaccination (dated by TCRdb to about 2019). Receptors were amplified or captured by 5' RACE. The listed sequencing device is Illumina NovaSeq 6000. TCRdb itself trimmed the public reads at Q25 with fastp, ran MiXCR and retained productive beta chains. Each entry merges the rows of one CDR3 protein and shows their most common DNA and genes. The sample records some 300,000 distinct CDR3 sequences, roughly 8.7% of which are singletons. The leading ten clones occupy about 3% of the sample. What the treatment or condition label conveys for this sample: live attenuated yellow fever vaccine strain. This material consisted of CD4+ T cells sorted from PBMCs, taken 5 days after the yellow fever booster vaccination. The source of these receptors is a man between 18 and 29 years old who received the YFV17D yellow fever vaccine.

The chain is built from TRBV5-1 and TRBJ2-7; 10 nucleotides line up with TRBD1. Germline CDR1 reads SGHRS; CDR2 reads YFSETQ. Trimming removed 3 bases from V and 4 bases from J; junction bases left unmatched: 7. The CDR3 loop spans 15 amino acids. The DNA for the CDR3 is TGCGCCAGCAGCTCGGTCGGGACAGGGGCTTACGAGCAGTACTTC. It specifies CASSSVGTGAYEQYF.

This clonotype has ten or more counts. This chain's CDR3 is CASSINSGANVLTF. The CDR3 coding sequence is TGTGCCAGCAGTATCAATTCTGGGGCCAACGTCCTGACTTTC. The gene calls are TRBV7-9 and TRBJ2-6; D ambiguous. CDR1 is SEHNR and CDR2 is FQNEAQ in the germline V gene (reference sequence). With 6 bases removed from V and 1 base from J, the gap between germline ends came to 7 bases. This CDR3 has 14 residues. The whole variable domain, remainder taken from reference TRBV7-9 and TRBJ2-6, is DTGVSQNPRHKITKRGQNVTFRCDPISEHNRLYWYRQTLGQGPEFLTYFQNEAQLEKSRLLSDRFSAERPKGSFSTLEIQRTEQGDSAMYLCASSINSGANVLTFGAGSRLTVL.

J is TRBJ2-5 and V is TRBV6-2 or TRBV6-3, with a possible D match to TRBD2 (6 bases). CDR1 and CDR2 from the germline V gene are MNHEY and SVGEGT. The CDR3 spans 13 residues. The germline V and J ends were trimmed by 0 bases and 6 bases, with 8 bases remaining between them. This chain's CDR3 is CASSYSGGQTQYF. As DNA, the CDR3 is TGTGCCAGCAGTTACTCGGGGGGACAGACCCAGTACTTC.

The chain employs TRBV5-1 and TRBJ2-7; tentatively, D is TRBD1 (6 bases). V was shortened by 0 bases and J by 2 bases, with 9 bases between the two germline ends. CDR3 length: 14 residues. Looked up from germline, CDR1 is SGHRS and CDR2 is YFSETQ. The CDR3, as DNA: TGCGCCAGCAGCTTGGCCGGACAGACCTACGAGCAGTACTTC. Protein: CASSLAGQTYEQYF.

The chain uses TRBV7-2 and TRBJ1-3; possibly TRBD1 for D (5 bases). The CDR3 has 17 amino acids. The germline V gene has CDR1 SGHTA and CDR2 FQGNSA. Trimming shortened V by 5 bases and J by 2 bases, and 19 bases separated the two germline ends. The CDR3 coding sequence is TGTGCCAGCAGCGAGCTACCGGGACGGACCACTGGAAACACCATATATTTT. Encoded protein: CASSELPGRTTGNTIYF.